The clone carrying this T cell receptor (beta chain) was seen just once. Antigen: not known. This record belongs to a study of cytomegalovirus exposure and HLA in healthy donors. TCRdb keeps only in-frame clones here, not all; method: immunoSEQ multiplex PCR. The repertoire holds 59,000 or so clones, with about 91% as singletons. Broader study findings: Among the CMV-associated chains, a few were confirmed in vitro as specific for CMV antigens. While the bulk of TCR sequences proved rare, some public TCRs turned up in many donors.

This CDR3 is built from 16 residues. Per the germline V gene, CDR1 is SGHNT and CDR2 is YYREEE (reference sequence). With V trimmed by 0 bases and J by 3 bases, 5 bases remained unmatched. The TCR originated in a woman younger than 30 in good health and CMV-seronegative. The J gene is TRBJ2-1, the V gene TRBV5-4; 8 nucleotides align to TRBD1. Sequencing used PBMCs. The CDR3 DNA is TGTGCCAGCAGCTTGGGGCAGGGGGCGGGCTACAATGAGCAGTTCTTC. This encodes CASSLGQGAGYNEQFF.